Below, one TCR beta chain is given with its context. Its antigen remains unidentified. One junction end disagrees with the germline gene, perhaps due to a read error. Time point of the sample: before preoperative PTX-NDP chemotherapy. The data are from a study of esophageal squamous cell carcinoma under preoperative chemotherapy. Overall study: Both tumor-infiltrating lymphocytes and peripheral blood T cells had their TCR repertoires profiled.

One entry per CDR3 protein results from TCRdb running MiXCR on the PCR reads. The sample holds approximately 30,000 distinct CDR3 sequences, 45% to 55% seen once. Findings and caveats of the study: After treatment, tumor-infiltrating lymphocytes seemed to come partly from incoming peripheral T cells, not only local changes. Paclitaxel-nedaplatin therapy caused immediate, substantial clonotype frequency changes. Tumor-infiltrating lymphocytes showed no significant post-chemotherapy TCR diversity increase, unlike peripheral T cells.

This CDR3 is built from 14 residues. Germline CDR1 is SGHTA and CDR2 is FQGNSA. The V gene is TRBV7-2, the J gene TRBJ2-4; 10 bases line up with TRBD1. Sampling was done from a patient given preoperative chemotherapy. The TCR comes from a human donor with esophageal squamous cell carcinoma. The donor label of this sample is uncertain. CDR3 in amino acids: CAGSPGGTGEIQYF. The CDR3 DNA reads TGTGCCGGCAGCCCAGGCGGGACAGGGGAGATTCAGTACTTC.